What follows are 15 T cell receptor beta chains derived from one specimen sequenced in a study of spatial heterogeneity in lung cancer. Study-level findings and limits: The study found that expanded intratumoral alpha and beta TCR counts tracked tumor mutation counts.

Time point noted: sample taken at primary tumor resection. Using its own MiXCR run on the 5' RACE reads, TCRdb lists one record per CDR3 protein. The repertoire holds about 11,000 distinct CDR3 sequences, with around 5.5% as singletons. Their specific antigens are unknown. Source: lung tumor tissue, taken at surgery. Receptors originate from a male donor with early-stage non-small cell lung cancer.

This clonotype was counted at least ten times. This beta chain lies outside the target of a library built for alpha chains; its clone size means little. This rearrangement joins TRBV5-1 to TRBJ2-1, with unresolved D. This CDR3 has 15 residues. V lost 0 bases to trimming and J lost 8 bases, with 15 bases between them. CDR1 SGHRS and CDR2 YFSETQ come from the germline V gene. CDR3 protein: CASSLDAVAGDEQFF. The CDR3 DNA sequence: TGCGCCAGCAGCTTGGATGCGGTTGCAGGTGATGAGCAGTTCTTC.

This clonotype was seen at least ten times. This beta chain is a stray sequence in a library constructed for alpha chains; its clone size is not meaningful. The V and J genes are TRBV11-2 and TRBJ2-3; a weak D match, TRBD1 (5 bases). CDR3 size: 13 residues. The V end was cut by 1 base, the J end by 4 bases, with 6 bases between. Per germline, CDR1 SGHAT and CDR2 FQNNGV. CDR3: CASSLARADTQYF. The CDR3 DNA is TGTGCCAGCAGCTTAGCCAGGGCAGATACGCAGTATTTT. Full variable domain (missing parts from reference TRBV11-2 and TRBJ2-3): EAGVAQSPRYKIIEKRQSVAFWCNPISGHATLYWYQQILGQGPKLLIQFQNNGVVDDSQLPKDRFSAERLKGVDSTLKIQPAKLEDSAVYLCASSLARADTQYFGPGTRLTVL.

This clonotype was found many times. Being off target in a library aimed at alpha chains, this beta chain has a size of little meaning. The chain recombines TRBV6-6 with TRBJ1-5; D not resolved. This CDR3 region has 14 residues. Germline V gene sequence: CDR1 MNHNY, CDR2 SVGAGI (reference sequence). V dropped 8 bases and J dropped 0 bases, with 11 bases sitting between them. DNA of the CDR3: TGTGCCAGCCGAGAACTTTATAGCAATCAGCCCCAGCATTTT. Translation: CASRELYSNQPQHF.

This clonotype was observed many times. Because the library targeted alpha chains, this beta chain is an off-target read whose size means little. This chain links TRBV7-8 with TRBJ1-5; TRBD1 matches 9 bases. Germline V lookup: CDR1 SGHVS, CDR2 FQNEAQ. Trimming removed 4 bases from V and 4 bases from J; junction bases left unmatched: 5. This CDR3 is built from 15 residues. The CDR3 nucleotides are TGTGCCAGCAGCTACCGACAGGGGGAGAATCAGCCCCAGCATTTT. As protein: CASSYRQGENQPQHF.

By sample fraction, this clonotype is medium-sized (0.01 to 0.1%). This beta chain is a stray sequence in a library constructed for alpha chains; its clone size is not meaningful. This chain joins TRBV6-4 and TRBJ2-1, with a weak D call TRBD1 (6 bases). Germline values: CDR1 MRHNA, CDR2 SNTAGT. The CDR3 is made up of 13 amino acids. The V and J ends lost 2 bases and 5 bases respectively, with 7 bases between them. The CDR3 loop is CASSDRDNNEQFF. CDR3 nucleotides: TGTGCCAGCAGTGACCGGGACAACAATGAGCAGTTCTTC.

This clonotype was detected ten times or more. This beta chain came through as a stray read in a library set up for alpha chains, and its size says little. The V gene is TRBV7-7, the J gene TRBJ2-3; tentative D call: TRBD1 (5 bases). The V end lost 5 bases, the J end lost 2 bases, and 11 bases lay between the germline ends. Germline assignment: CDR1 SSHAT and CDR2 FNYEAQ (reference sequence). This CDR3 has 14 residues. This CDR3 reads CASSVSDTTDTQYF. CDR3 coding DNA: TGTGCCAGCAGCGTTTCGGACACCACAGATACGCAGTATTTT.

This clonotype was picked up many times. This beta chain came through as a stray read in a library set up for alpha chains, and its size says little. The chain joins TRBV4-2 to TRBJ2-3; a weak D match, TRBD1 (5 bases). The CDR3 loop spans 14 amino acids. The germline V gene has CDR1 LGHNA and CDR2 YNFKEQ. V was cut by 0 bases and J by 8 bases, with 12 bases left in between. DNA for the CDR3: TGTGCCAGCAGCCAAGATCTTAGGGGTGGTACGCAGTATTTT. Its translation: CASSQDLRGGTQYF.

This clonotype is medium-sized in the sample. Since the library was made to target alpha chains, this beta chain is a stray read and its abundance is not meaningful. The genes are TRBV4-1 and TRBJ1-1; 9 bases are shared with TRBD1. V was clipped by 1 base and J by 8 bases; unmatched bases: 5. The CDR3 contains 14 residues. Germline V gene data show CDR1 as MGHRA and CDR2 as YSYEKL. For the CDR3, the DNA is TGCGCCAGCAGCCAAGGGACAGGGGTGGGGGAAGCTTTCTTT. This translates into CASSQGTGVGEAFF.

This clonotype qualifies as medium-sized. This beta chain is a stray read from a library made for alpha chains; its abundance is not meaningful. CDR3 sequence: CASSWDKNTEAFF. CDR3 DNA: TGTGCCAGCAGCTGGGACAAGAACACTGAAGCTTTCTTT. The J gene is TRBJ1-1, the V gene TRBV6-2 or TRBV6-3, with D tentatively TRBD1 (6 bases). Looked up from germline, CDR1 is MNHEY and CDR2 is SVGEGT. V was clipped by 6 bases and J by 1 base, with 9 bases between them. CDR3 length: 13 residues.

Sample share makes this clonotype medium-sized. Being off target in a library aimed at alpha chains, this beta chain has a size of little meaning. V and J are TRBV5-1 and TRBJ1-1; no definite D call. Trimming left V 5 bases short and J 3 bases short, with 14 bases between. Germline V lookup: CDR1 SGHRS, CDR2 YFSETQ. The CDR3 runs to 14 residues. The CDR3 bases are TGCGCCAGCAGGGACGGCCCCGCGGACACTGAAGCTTTCTTT. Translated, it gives CASRDGPADTEAFF.

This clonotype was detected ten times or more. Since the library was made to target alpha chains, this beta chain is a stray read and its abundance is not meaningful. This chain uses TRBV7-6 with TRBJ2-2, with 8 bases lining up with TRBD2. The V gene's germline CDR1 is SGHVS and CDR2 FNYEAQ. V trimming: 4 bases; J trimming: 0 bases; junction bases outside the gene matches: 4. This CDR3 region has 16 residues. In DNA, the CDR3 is TGTGCCAGCAGCTCCACTAGCGGATCGAACACCGGGGAGCTGTTTTTT. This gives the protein CASSSTSGSNTGELFF.

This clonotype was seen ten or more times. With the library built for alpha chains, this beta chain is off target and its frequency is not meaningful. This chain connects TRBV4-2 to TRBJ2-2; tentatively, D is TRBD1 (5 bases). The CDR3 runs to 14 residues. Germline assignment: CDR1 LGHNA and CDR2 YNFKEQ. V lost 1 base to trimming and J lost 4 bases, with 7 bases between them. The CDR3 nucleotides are TGTGCCAGCAGCCAAGCAAGGGGCACCGGGGAGCTGTTTTTT. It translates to CASSQARGTGELFF.

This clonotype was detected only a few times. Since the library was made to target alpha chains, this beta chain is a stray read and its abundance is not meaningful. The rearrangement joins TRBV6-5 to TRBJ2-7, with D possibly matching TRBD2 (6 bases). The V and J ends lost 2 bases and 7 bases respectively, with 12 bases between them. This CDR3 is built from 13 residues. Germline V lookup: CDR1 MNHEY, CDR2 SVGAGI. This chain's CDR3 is CASSYLRGEEQYF. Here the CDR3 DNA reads TGTGCCAGCAGTTACCTGCGGGGCGAGGAGCAGTACTTC.

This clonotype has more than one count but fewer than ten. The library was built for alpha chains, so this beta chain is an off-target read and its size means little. The CDR3, as DNA: TGCAGTGCTTCGGACCACACAGATACGCAGTATTTT. Translating gives CSASDHTDTQYF. The rearrangement joins TRBV20-1 to TRBJ2-3; D is uncertain. The CDR3 sequence is 12 residues long. Germline-derived CDR1 and CDR2 are DFQATT and SNEGSKA (reference sequence). V was pared by 5 bases and J by 2 bases, with 8 bases between.

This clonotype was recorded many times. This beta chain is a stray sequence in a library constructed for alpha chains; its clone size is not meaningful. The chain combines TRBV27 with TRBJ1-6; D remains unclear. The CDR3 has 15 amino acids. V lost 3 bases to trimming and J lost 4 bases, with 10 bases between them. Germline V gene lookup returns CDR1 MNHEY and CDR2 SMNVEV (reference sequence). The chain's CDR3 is CASSFQTVYNSPLHF. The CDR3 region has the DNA TGTGCCAGCAGTTTCCAGACGGTTTATAATTCACCCCTCCACTTT.